The 13 T cell receptor beta chains reported below all come from one sample, sequenced in a study of blood T cells in healthy people across ages. It was with a sample-barcoded 5' primer and a J-beta primer mix that a second PCR of roughly 7 to 11 cycles was run. TCRdb called the 5' RACE reads again in MiXCR, with one record for every CDR3 protein. Here the sample spans approximately 830,000 distinct CDR3 sequences, 62% being singletons. Sequenced sample: blood. These receptors were obtained from a man between 25 and 39 years old in good health.

This clonotype has just a few counts. The gene calls are TRBV9 and TRBJ2-3; 11 positions match TRBD2. V lost 0 bases, J lost 7 bases, and 7 bases stayed unmatched. Germline CDR1 is SGDLS and CDR2 is YYNGEE. The CDR3 consists of 16 residues. This CDR3 is CASSVVASGGIHTQYF. Written as DNA, the CDR3 is TGTGCCAGCAGCGTAGTGGCTAGCGGGGGGATCCATACGCAGTATTTT. The full variable domain, its missing parts supplied by reference TRBV9 and TRBJ2-3, is DSGVTQTPKHLITATGQRVTLRCSPRSGDLSVYWYQQSLDQGLQFLIQYYNGEERAKGNILERFSAQQFPDLHSELNLSSLELGDSALYFCASSVVASGGIHTQYFGPGTRLTVL.

V and J are TRBV18 and TRBJ2-7; TRBD1 aligns across 9 bases. V lost 2 bases and J lost 7; bases outside the gene matches: 6. Looked up from germline, CDR1 is KGHSH and CDR2 is LQKENI. This CDR3 has 14 residues. The DNA of the CDR3 is TGTGCCAGCTCACCAGGACAGGGGAACTTTGAGCAGTACTTC. Translation gives CASSPGQGNFEQYF.

The chain joins TRBV29-1 to TRBJ2-1, with 9 positions matching TRBD1. The germline CDR1 and CDR2 sequences are SQVTM and ANQGSEA. J was trimmed by 5 bases and V by 8 bases; bases with no gene match: 10. The CDR3 contains 14 residues. The CDR3 sequence: CSITSDRGNNEQFF. CDR3 DNA sequence: TGCAGCATAACTTCCGACAGGGGGAACAATGAGCAGTTCTTC.

The CDR3: CATQRRGSLDTQYF. CDR3 bases: TGTGCCACCCAACGGAGGGGGAGCCTAGATACGCAGTATTTT. V and J are TRBV27 and TRBJ2-3; perhaps D is TRBD1 or TRBD2 (6 bases each). Germline assignment: CDR1 MNHEY and CDR2 SMNVEV (reference sequence). The CDR3 covers 14 residues. Trimming stripped 10 bases from V and 5 bases from J, with 19 bases between.

This chain connects TRBV30 to TRBJ2-3; 12 bases match TRBD2. This CDR3 has 12 amino acids. The germline gives CDR1 GTSNPN, CDR2 SVGIG (reference sequence). V gave up 7 bases and J gave up 6 bases; unmatched junction bases: 2. The CDR3 reads CAFGLAGDTQYF. The CDR3 DNA sequence: TGTGCCTTTGGACTAGCGGGGGATACGCAGTATTTT.

This chain joins TRBV18 and TRBJ2-3; TRBD1 or TRBD2 may be the D gene (5 bases each). This CDR3 contains 15 residues. V was trimmed by 2 bases and J by 0 bases, leaving 9 bases between them. Germline V gene lookup returns CDR1 KGHSH and CDR2 LQKENI. CDR3 sequence: CASSPIGASTDTQYF. The CDR3 DNA is TGTGCCAGCTCACCAATCGGGGCTAGCACAGATACGCAGTATTTT.

This clonotype appeared a single time. The rearrangement links TRBV15 to TRBJ2-4; the D call may be TRBD1 or TRBD2 (5 bases each). The last part of the DNA fits TRBJ2-7 better; the J call may be wrong. The length of the CDR3 is 16 residues. Per germline, CDR1 LNHNV and CDR2 YYDKDF (reference sequence). The CDR3 loop reads CATSGAPGTFTYEQYF. The CDR3 bases are TGTGCCACCAGCGGCGCTCCCGGGACCTTCACCTACGAGCAGTACTTC.

The chain links TRBV27 to TRBJ2-1; D is unresolved. Between the trimmed V and J ends, which lost 7 bases and 11 bases, there was a span of 18 bases. This CDR3 comprises 13 residues. The germline gives CDR1 MNHEY, CDR2 SMNVEV (reference sequence). As DNA, the CDR3 is TGTGCCAGCACCCAGGCAGGACCGTCGAAGCAGTTCTTC. Translating it yields CASTQAGPSKQFF.

This clonotype was seen only once. The chain uses TRBV6-4 and TRBJ2-3; D tentatively fits TRBD1 or TRBD2 (6 bases each). Trimming cost V 2 bases and J 1 base, with 13 bases left between them. The CDR3 runs to 16 residues. CDR1 is MRHNA and CDR2 is SNTAGT in the germline V gene. The CDR3 loop reads CASSDPVGGGTDTQYF. The CDR3 DNA sequence: TGTGCCAGCAGTGACCCGGTGGGGGGCGGCACAGATACGCAGTATTTT.

V and J are TRBV11-2 and TRBJ2-3; the match to TRBD2 covers 7 bases. The V and J ends lost 5 bases and 2 bases, in that order; junction bases with no gene match: 10. CDR1 and CDR2 (germline): SGHAT, FQNNGV. The CDR3 extends over 16 amino acids. The chain's CDR3 is CASSGSLAIDTDTQYF. The CDR3 region has the DNA TGTGCCAGCAGCGGCTCACTAGCGATCGACACAGATACGCAGTATTTT.

The chain recombines TRBV12-3 or TRBV12-4 with TRBJ2-5; D is possibly TRBD1 (7 bases). The CDR3 is 17 residues long. The ends were cut back, 7 bases at V and 0 bases at J, with 21 bases in the middle. This chain's CDR3 is CASTPGRGQSYQETQYF. CDR3 nucleotides: TGTGCCAGCACTCCAGGGCGGGGACAGTCGTACCAAGAGACCCAGTACTTC.

This clonotype has a single count. This sequence joins TRBV12-3 or TRBV12-4 and TRBJ2-1, with a weak D call TRBD1 (6 bases). The end of the DNA is better explained by TRBJ2-7, so the J call may be wrong. The CDR3 covers 14 residues. CDR3 sequence: CASSPRGVGGEQYF. The CDR3, as DNA: TGTGCCAGCAGTCCCCGTGGGGTAGGGGGTGAGCAGTACTTC.

This clonotype was detected only a few times. This chain connects TRBV5-1 to TRBJ1-1; weak D call: TRBD1 (5 bases). Between the trimmed V and J ends, which lost 4 bases and 5 bases, there was a span of 15 bases. CDR1 and CDR2 (germline): SGHRS, YFSETQ. CDR3 size: 14 residues. CDR3 nucleotides: TGCGCCAGCAGCCCGAAAGGGGTCGGGACTGAAGCTTTCTTT. It codes for CASSPKGVGTEAFF.